A selection of T cell receptor beta chains follows, all from one sample in a study of blood T cell repertoires in COVID-19. Repertoires were generated with immunoSEQ multiplex PCR, while TCRdb's copy carries only in-frame clones and drops some. This sample has some 330,000 clones, with 92% found just once. Material for sequencing was PBMCs or T cells enriched from blood (not recorded which). These receptors all come from a woman in her 30s who had recovered from COVID-19. Each CDR3 is given with its conserved first and last residue. A D gene is named only where the DNA matches it firmly. Clone size, where shown, is once, few, many, or a class for clones that have expanded.

J | size | D | V | DNA | CDR3
TRBJ1-2 | once | TRBD1 | TRBV28 | TGTGCCAGCAAAGACAGGGGTCATGGCTACACCTTC | CASKDRGHGYTF
TRBJ2-7 | few | . | TRBV28 | TGTGCCAGCAGACAGGCAGAGGTTTCCTACGAGCAGTACTTC | CASRQAEVSYEQYF
TRBJ1-1 | . | . | TRBV7-3 | TGTGCCAGCAGCTTAACCCCGGGGTCGGGTGTAGCTTTCTTT | CASSLTPGSGVAFF
TRBJ1-2 | . | . | TRBV4-1 | TGCGCCAGCAGCCAAGAGCCGGGACTCGACTATGGCTACACCTTC | CASSQEPGLDYGYTF
TRBJ1-2 | . | TRBD1 | TRBV20-1 | TGCAGTGCTAGTACAGGGGGATACTATGGCTACACCTTC | CSASTGGYYGYTF
TRBJ2-1 | . | . | TRBV14 | TGTGCCAGCAGCCAAGGCGTTGGACAGTACTACAATGAGCAGTTCTTC | CASSQGVGQYYNEQFF
TRBJ1-2 | once | . | TRBV7-3 | TGTGCCAGCAGCTTAAGGTACCCGACAGATGGCTACACCTTC | CASSLRYPTDGYTF
TRBJ2-7 | few | . | TRBV9 | TGTGCCAGCAGCGTATCCGGGACTCCCAGCTCCTACGAGCAGTACTTC | CASSVSGTPSSYEQYF
TRBJ2-7 | few | TRBD1 | TRBV10-3 | TGTGCCATAGGACAGGACAGCTCCTACGAGCAGTACTTC | CAIGQDSSYEQYF
TRBJ2-7 | . | . | TRBV11-2 | TGTGCCAGCAGCTTAGTAATAGGGGGCTACGAGCAGTACTTC | CASSLVIGGYEQYF
TRBJ2-1 | . | . | TRBV20-1 | TGCAGTGCTAGTGGCCGCGAGCACAGCTCCTACAATGAGCAGTTCTTC | CSASGREHSSYNEQFF
TRBJ1-5 | . | . | TRBV28 | TGTGCCAGCAGTTTTGGGGGGAGGGATCAGCCCCAGCATTTT | CASSFGGRDQPQHF
TRBJ2-7 | . | . | TRBV6-5 | TGTGCCAGCAGTTATTCCCGGAGCTCCTACGAGCAGTACTTC | CASSYSRSSYEQYF
TRBJ1-4 | . | . | TRBV21-1 | TGTGCCAGCACCCAGGGGCAGGCTAATGAAAAACTGTTTTTT | CASTQGQANEKLFF
TRBJ2-7 | . | TRBD2 | TRBV6-2/TRBV6-3 | TGTGCCAGCAGCCGCGCCGGGACTAGCGTCTACGAGCAGTACTTC | CASSRAGTSVYEQYF
TRBJ1-1 | . | . | TRBV14 | TGTGCCAGCAGCCTTTCAATGAACACTGAAGCTTTCTTT | CASSLSMNTEAFF
TRBJ1-1 | . | . | TRBV6-6 | TGTGCCAGCAGTTTATGGGGGGGGCTGAACACTGAAGCTTTCTTT | CASSLWGGLNTEAFF
TRBJ2-7 | . | TRBD2 | TRBV3-1/TRBV3-2 | TGTGCCAGCAGCAACGGGGGGGGCTCCTACGAGCAGTACTTC | CASSNGGGSYEQYF
TRBJ2-6 | once | TRBD2 | TRBV3-1/TRBV3-2 | TGTGCCAGCAGCCAAGAGGCTAGCGGGAGTCCTACCTCTGGGGCCAACGTCCTGACTTTC | CASSQEASGSPTSGANVLTF
TRBJ2-1 | . | TRBD2 | TRBV27 | TGTGCCAGCAGTTCACGCCCGGGACTAGCGGTTTACAATGAGCAGTTCTTC | CASSSRPGLAVYNEQFF
TRBJ1-4 | . | . | TRBV28 | TGTGCCAGCACCCTGGCGGGCGCTCGTAATGAAAAACTGTTTTTT | CASTLAGARNEKLFF
TRBJ1-2 | . | . | TRBV7-9 | TGTGCCAGCAGCTTACCGGGTGGTGAAGGCTACACCTTC | CASSLPGGEGYTF
TRBJ2-5 | once | TRBD2 | TRBV4-1 | TGCGCCAGCAGCCAACTAGCGGGGACGAACCAAGAGACCCAGTACTTC | CASSQLAGTNQETQYF
TRBJ1-1 | . | . | TRBV28 | TGTGCCAGCAGTTTGTCCCTCGCGGCAGGGGACAACACTGAAGCTTTCTTT | CASSLSLAAGDNTEAFF
TRBJ2-5 | . | TRBD2 | TRBV7-7 | TGTGCTAGCAGCACTGGGCCGACTAGCGGGGAGGAGACCCAGTACTTC | CASSTGPTSGEETQYF
TRBJ2-3 | . | . | TRBV4-2 | TGTGCCAGCAGCCCCCAGGACTCTTACACAGATACGCAGTATTTT | CASSPQDSYTDTQYF
TRBJ1-5 | . | . | TRBV5-5 | TGTGCCAGCAGCTGGGAGGGGAATCAGCCCCAGCATTTT | CASSWEGNQPQHF
TRBJ2-1 | . | TRBD1 | TRBV7-2 | TGTGCCAGCAGCCACCGGGACAGGGCGATCAATGAGCAGTTCTTC | CASSHRDRAINEQFF
TRBJ2-7 | . | TRBD1 | TRBV29-1 | TGCAGCGTTGCTGGACAGGGAACCTACGAGCAGTACTTC | CSVAGQGTYEQYF
TRBJ2-7 | . | . | TRBV30 | TGTGCCTGGAGTGGATGGGCCAGCTACGAGCAGTACTTC | CAWSGWASYEQYF
TRBJ1-2 | . | TRBD1 | TRBV7-2 | TGTGCCAGCAGTCCCCGACAGGGATCCCCCTATGGCTACACCTTC | CASSPRQGSPYGYTF
TRBJ2-7 | once | TRBD1 | TRBV5-1 | TGCGCCAGCAACGTAGGGGACAGGGACTACGAGCAGTACTTC | CASNVGDRDYEQYF
TRBJ1-6 | . | . | TRBV7-3 | TGTGCCAGCAGCTTAACGGAGGGATCACCCCTCCACTTT | CASSLTEGSPLHF
TRBJ2-7 | . | . | TRBV5-5 | TGTGCCAGCAGCTTTGGGGGGAACTACGAGCAGTACTTC | CASSFGGNYEQYF
TRBJ2-6 | . | . | TRBV4-1 | TGCGCCAGCAGCCAGAGTAACTCTGGGGCCAACGTCCTGACTTTC | CASSQSNSGANVLTF
TRBJ1-1 | . | TRBD1 | TRBV4-2 | TGTGCCAGCAGCCAAGTTACAGGGGAAACTGAAGCTTTCTTT | CASSQVTGETEAFF
TRBJ2-2 | . | . | TRBV9 | TGTGCCCGCAGCGTAGCTCCTTCTTTGGGGGGGGGCCGGACCGGGGAGCTGTTTTTT | CARSVAPSLGGGRTGELFF
TRBJ2-1 | . | TRBD1 | TRBV6-5 | TGTGCCAGCAGTTACTCGCCGACAGGGCTCCCCAATGAGCAGTTCTTC | CASSYSPTGLPNEQFF